The rows below give T cell receptor beta chains drawn from one sample of a study of post-analysis software for immune sequencing data. Via MiXCR, TCRdb re-called the PCR reads, giving one row per CDR3 protein. The sample carries 600,000 to 750,000 distinct CDR3 sequences, approximately 59% recorded once. Sequences were obtained from blood. These receptors were taken from a girl aged 2-10 years with multiple sclerosis. Each CDR3 is given with its conserved first and last residue. A D gene is named only where the DNA matches it firmly. Rows give clone size only sometimes, using once, few, many, or a class for an expanded clone.

d_call clone_size j_call v_call cdr3_nt cdr3_aa
TRBD1 . TRBJ1-2 TRBV4-2 TGTGCCAGCAGCCAAGATCGGGGGACAGTTGCTAACTATGGCTACACCTTC CASSQDRGTVANYGYTF
TRBD2 . TRBJ2-1 TRBV6-1 TGTGCCAGCAGTGAACGGGACGGGGGGGCCCAACGCTCCTACAATGAGCAGTTCTTC CASSERDGGAQRSYNEQFF
. . TRBJ2-5 TRBV10-3 TGTGCCATCAGTGAGTACGGGGTTCAAGAGACCCAGTACTTC CAISEYGVQETQYF
. . TRBJ2-5 TRBV20-1 TGCAGTGCTAGACATGGGGGGACCCAGTACTTC CSARHGGTQYF
. . TRBJ2-5 TRBV6-2/TRBV6-3 TGTGCCAGCACCCACCTCTTAGTCGAGACCCAGTACTTC CASTHLLVETQYF
. . TRBJ2-1 TRBV18 TGTGCCAGCTCACACCAAACCGACCCAAGTCGTAACACTCTGAGAGATGAGCAGTTCTTC CASSHQTDPSRNTLRDEQFF
. . TRBJ2-4 TRBV20-1 TGCAGTGCTAGGGATCCAGGGTCACTCGGGAACATTCAGTACTTC CSARDPGSLGNIQYF
. . TRBJ2-7 TRBV12-2 TGTGCAAGTCGCTTAGGTGGACTAGGCGATACCTACGAGCAGTACTTC CASRLGGLGDTYEQYF
. . TRBJ1-2 TRBV6-1 TGTGCCAGCAATAATTTGGGGGGAATCTATGGCTACACCTTC CASNNLGGIYGYTF
TRBD2 . TRBJ2-1 TRBV6-1 TGTGCCAGCAGACCGGGACTAGCGGCCCCCTACAATGAGCAGTTCTTC CASRPGLAAPYNEQFF
. . TRBJ1-2 TRBV12-3/TRBV12-4 TGTGCCAGCAGGGGCGGGGCTAACTATGGCTACACCTTC CASRGGANYGYTF
. . TRBJ1-1 TRBV7-9 TGTGCCAGCAGCTCGGGGGGAACTGCTGAAGCTTTCTTT CASSSGGTAEAFF
. . TRBJ2-7 TRBV2 TGTGCCAGCAGTCAAACGTTATACGAGCAGTACTTC CASSQTLYEQYF
. once TRBJ2-5 TRBV5-5 TGTGCCAGCAGCCGAGCCCGACAGATACAAGAGACCCAGTACTTC CASSRARQIQETQYF
TRBD2 few TRBJ2-7 TRBV20-1 TGCAGTGCTAGAATAGCGGGAGACCGGTACGAGCAGTACTTC CSARIAGDRYEQYF
TRBD1 few TRBJ2-1 TRBV5-5 TGTGCCAGCAGCAGGGACAGAAGAAATGAGCAGTTCTTC CASSRDRRNEQFF
. few TRBJ2-2 TRBV28 TGTGCCAGCAGTTCGGGCTCTTCGGGCGGGGAGCTGTTTTTT CASSSGSSGGELFF
TRBD2 . TRBJ2-5 TRBV7-9 TGTGCCAGCAGCTTATTGGGACTAGTGGAAGAGACCCAGTACTTC CASSLLGLVEETQYF
. . TRBJ2-3 TRBV12-3/TRBV12-4 TGTGCCAGCAGTTTAATAGTCGTGAGCGCAGATACGCAGTATTTT CASSLIVVSADTQYF
TRBD1 . TRBJ2-1 TRBV6-5 TGTGCCAGCAGCCGGGACAGGGTGGGTCAACACAATGAGCAGTTCTTC CASSRDRVGQHNEQFF
TRBD1 . TRBJ2-1 TRBV13 TGTGCCAGCAGCCCTGGGCGGCAGGGGGTCAATGAGCAGTTCTTC CASSPGRQGVNEQFF
TRBD1 . TRBJ2-4 TRBV25-1 TGTACCAGCAGCCCCGGACAGGGACACTTAAACATTCAGTACTTC CTSSPGQGHLNIQYF
. . TRBJ1-2 TRBV3-1 TGTGCCAGCAGCCCCACGCGCGGAGCCGGGGCCGGCTACACCTTC CASSPTRGAGAGYTF
TRBD2 . TRBJ2-1 TRBV12-3/TRBV12-4 TGTGCCAGCACGCTCCTAGCGGGAGTGAGGAGTGAGCAGTTCTTC CASTLLAGVRSEQFF
TRBD1 once TRBJ2-7 TRBV27 TGTGCCAGCAGCTTATCGGGTAGGGGGCCGTACGAGCAGTACTTC CASSLSGRGPYEQYF
. . TRBJ2-6 TRBV7-9 TGTGCCAGCAGCTCTATTCGCTCTGGGGCCAACGTCCTGACTTTC CASSSIRSGANVLTF
. . TRBJ1-1 TRBV29-1 TGTAGCGTTGAAGGACCGGCTGAAGCTTTCTTT CSVEGPAEAFF
TRBD2 few TRBJ2-5 TRBV4-2 TGTGCCAGCAGCCAAGCGGGAGGGCCCCGGGCTAAAGAGACCCAGTACTTC CASSQAGGPRAKETQYF
. . TRBJ1-2 TRBV2 TGTGCCAGCAGTGAAGAGGATGTAGGGGGCTACACCTTC CASSEEDVGGYTF
TRBD1 . TRBJ2-4 TRBV7-2 TGTGCCAGCAGCCGGGACAGGGAGGACCAAAACATTCAGTACTTC CASSRDREDQNIQYF
. . TRBJ2-2 TRBV24-1 TGTGCCACCCACTCGGGACTCCGCACCGGGGAGCTGTTTTTT CATHSGLRTGELFF
. . TRBJ2-3 TRBV14 TGTGCCAGCAGCCAAGATCCCGGGACCTACACAGATACGCAGTATTTT CASSQDPGTYTDTQYF
. . TRBJ2-6 TRBV7-2 TGTGCCAGCAGCGTCCAGCTTCAGGCTGGGGCCAACGTCCTGACTTTC CASSVQLQAGANVLTF
. few TRBJ2-7 TRBV5-6 TGTGCCAGCAGCTACGGACAGACTTACGAGCAGTACTTC CASSYGQTYEQYF
TRBD2 once TRBJ2-5 TRBV10-1 TGCGCCAGCAGCCCTAGCGGAGGGAGCCAAGAGACCCAGTACTTC CASSPSGGSQETQYF
. once TRBJ2-5 TRBV20-1 TGCAGTGCTATCATGCCTGGGGAGACCCAGTACTTC CSAIMPGETQYF
TRBD2 . TRBJ2-1 TRBV7-2 TGTGCCAGCAGCTTAGGCCTAGCGGGAGGGCAGGGTGAGCAGTTCTTC CASSLGLAGGQGEQFF
TRBD2 . TRBJ2-4 TRBV20-1 TGCAGTGCTAGAGATCCCGGGGGGGACATTCAGTACTTC CSARDPGGDIQYF
. . TRBJ2-5 TRBV10-3 TGTGCCACCCGGGAGTTCGAGACCCAGTACTTC CATREFETQYF
. . TRBJ2-7 TRBV4-1 TGCGCCAGCAGCCTGATGGGGGGCTCCCCCTACGAGCAGTACTTC CASSLMGGSPYEQYF
TRBD1 . TRBJ1-6 TRBV10-3 TGTGCCATCAGTGACCTTGGACAGGGCCATTCACCCCTCCACTTT CAISDLGQGHSPLHF
. . TRBJ2-3 TRBV5-1 TGCGCCAGCAGCTGGGGGGGCGAAGATACGCAGTATTTT CASSWGGEDTQYF
. few TRBJ2-3 TRBV5-1 TGTGCCAGCAGCTTGGGGGGACGAAGCACAGATACGCAGTATTTT CASSLGGRSTDTQYF
. few TRBJ2-7 TRBV12-3/TRBV12-4 TGTGCCAGCAGCTACCGGGAGTACGGCGAGCAGTACTTC CASSYREYGEQYF